These T cell receptor beta chains were read from a single sample in a study of CD8+CD57+ T cells in acquired aplastic anemia. Each CDR3 protein is one row after TCRdb ran MiXCR on the reads. The data show about 150,000 distinct CDR3 sequences, approximately 52% seen once. Sequenced sample: sorted CD4+, CD8+, or CD8+CD57+ T cells (not recorded which) from PBMCs. These receptors came from a human donor with aplastic anemia. Both conserved end residues are part of each CDR3. D genes are given only for firm matches. Some rows have no size entry. The others give once, few or many, or a class for an expanded clone.

j_call clone_size d_call v_call cdr3_nt cdr3_aa
TRBJ2-2 . . TRBV7-6 TGCGCCAGCAGCCAAGAAGCGTCCGGGGAGCTGTTTTTT CASSQEASGELFF
TRBJ2-1 . TRBD1 TRBV12-3/TRBV12-4 TGTGCCAGCAGTTTGATACGGGACAGGTCCAATGAGCAGTTCTTC CASSLIRDRSNEQFF
TRBJ2-3 . . TRBV5-1 TGCGCCAGCAGCTTGGGTAGGGTCGGAGATACGCAGTATTTT CASSLGRVGDTQYF
TRBJ1-1 few . TRBV27 TGTGCCAGCAGACAAGGTAGGCGGGAAGCTTTCTTT CASRQGRREAFF
TRBJ2-3 few TRBD1 TRBV20-1 TGCAGTGCTAGGGGGACAGGGGGCACAGACACGCAGTATTTT CSARGTGGTDTQYF
TRBJ2-7 . . TRBV20-1 TGCAGTGCCGCTACCGAATCATCCCACGAGCAGTACTTC CSAATESSHEQYF
TRBJ2-5 . . TRBV29-1 TGCAGCGTTCTTAACCAGGGCGGCACGGCGTACTTC CSVLNQGGTAYF
TRBJ1-2 . . TRBV29-1 TGCAGCGTTGTAAAGCGGGGGAGCCATGGCTACACCTTC CSVVKRGSHGYTF
TRBJ2-1 . TRBD2 TRBV11-2 TGTGCCAGCAGCTCAACAGCGGGAGGGCCCTATGAGCAGTTCTTC CASSSTAGGPYEQFF
TRBJ2-7 many TRBD1 TRBV12-3/TRBV12-4 TGTGCCAGCAGTTTACCTAGGACAGGGGGCTTTTTGGCCTACGAGCAGTACTTC CASSLPRTGGFLAYEQYF
TRBJ2-3 many TRBD2 TRBV12-3/TRBV12-4 TGTGCCAGCAGCCCAGATAGCGGGACCACAGATACGCAGTATTTT CASSPDSGTTDTQYF
TRBJ2-1 once . TRBV20-1 TGCAGTGCTGCCCCAGGACTACCAGAAACCAAGGTGTATGAGCAGTTCTTC CSAAPGLPETKVYEQFF
TRBJ1-4 . . TRBV29-1 TGCAGCGTTGGCGCGGGGGGAACTAATGAAAAACTGGTTTTT CSVGAGGTNEKLVF
TRBJ2-1 . TRBD2 TRBV11-1 TGTGCCAGCAGCTTAGAGACAGCGGGGGGCCCCATCGATGAGCAGTTCTTC CASSLETAGGPIDEQFF
TRBJ2-5 . TRBD2 TRBV29-1 TGCAGCGTCGGACTAGCGGGGGGGCTACAAGAGACCCAGTACTTC CSVGLAGGLQETQYF
TRBJ1-1 many . TRBV7-9 TGTGCCAGCAGCCCAGGGACCTTGAACACTGAAGCTTTCTTT CASSPGTLNTEAFF
TRBJ2-3 . TRBD2 TRBV6-5 TGTGCCAGCAGTTACTCGGTTAGCGGGGGGGATACAGATACGCAGTATTTT CASSYSVSGGDTDTQYF
TRBJ2-6 many . TRBV20-1 TGCAGTGCTAGAGATGTTCCGGGGGCAGGGGCCAACGTCCTGACTTTC CSARDVPGAGANVLTF
TRBJ2-3 . TRBD1 TRBV11-2 TGTGCCAGCAGCTCCAGGGGCTCCCAGGGGGCGCGGACAGATACGCAGTATTTT CASSSRGSQGARTDTQYF
TRBJ2-7 many . TRBV27 TGTGCCAGCAGCCCCGCCAGATCGGTCGCATACGAGCAGTACTTC CASSPARSVAYEQYF
TRBJ2-2 few TRBD2 TRBV20-1 TGCAGTGCTAGTCCTAGCGGAGGGACGGGCGGGGAGCTGTTTTTT CSASPSGGTGGELFF
TRBJ2-7 . TRBD1 TRBV19 TGTGCCACGGGGACAGGAATTTACGAGCAGTACTTC CATGTGIYEQYF
TRBJ2-5 . . TRBV2 TGTGCCAGCGGAAGGGTTTTTGAGACCCAGTACTTC CASGRVFETQYF
TRBJ1-4 . TRBD1 TRBV10-3 TGTGCCAGCGGAAACCGGGACAGGGTTTATGGCGAAAAACTGTTTTTT CASGNRDRVYGEKLFF
TRBJ2-7 few . TRBV29-1 TGCAGCGTTGAAGTCCTTGGACGGAGGGGAGCGGACGAGCAGTACTTC CSVEVLGRRGADEQYF
TRBJ2-1 few . TRBV24-1 TGTGCCACCAGTGATTTTACAGGCTACAATGAGCAGTTCTTC CATSDFTGYNEQFF
TRBJ2-5 . . TRBV7-9 TGCGCCAGCAGCTACGACAGGGTCGGGGGAGAGACCCAGTACTTC CASSYDRVGGETQYF
TRBJ1-2 many . TRBV2 TGTGCCAGCCCTTCCCCTCCCAACTATGGCTACACCTTC CASPSPPNYGYTF
TRBJ2-7 few . TRBV19 TGTGCCAGTAGTATAGGGGACGGCCGCTCCTACGAGCAGTACTTC CASSIGDGRSYEQYF
TRBJ1-1 . . TRBV10-1 TGCGCCAGCAGTTCGGAAGACACGAACACTGAAGCTTTCTTT CASSSEDTNTEAFF
TRBJ1-5 many . TRBV6-6 TGTGCCAGCAGTTACTCGGACAATCAGCCCCAGCATTTT CASSYSDNQPQHF
TRBJ2-5 . TRBD2 TRBV10-3 TGTGCCATCAGTGAGCGAGCGGGGGGTCAGGAGACCCAGTACTTC CAISERAGGQETQYF
TRBJ2-2 . TRBD1 TRBV5-1 TGCGCCAGCCACTCCAACAGGGGTGAGAACACCGGGGAGCTGTTTTTT CASHSNRGENTGELFF
TRBJ1-2 many TRBD1 TRBV2 TGTGCCAGCTTGACAGGGAGACATGATGGCTACACCTTC CASLTGRHDGYTF
TRBJ1-1 . . TRBV2 TGTGCCAGCAGTGGACAGCAACCCACTGAAGCTTTCTTT CASSGQQPTEAFF
TRBJ2-7 . . TRBV24-1 TGTGCCACCAGTGACGACAGATCCTACGAGCAGTACTTC CATSDDRSYEQYF
TRBJ2-6 once . TRBV6-4 TGTGCCAGCAGCCACTCTGCGTCGCACTCTGGGGCCAACGTCCTGACTTTC CASSHSASHSGANVLTF
TRBJ2-1 once . TRBV20-1 TGCAGTGCTAAGACTCCGAGCTCCTACAATGAGCAGTTCTTC CSAKTPSSYNEQFF
TRBJ1-2 many . TRBV2 TGTGCCAGCAACGGCCCAGTTAACTATGGCTACACCTTC CASNGPVNYGYTF
TRBJ2-5 many . TRBV12-3/TRBV12-4 TGTGCCAGCAGTTTAGGGACTATTCGGGAGACCCAGTACTTC CASSLGTIRETQYF
TRBJ2-3 . . TRBV15 TGTGCCACCAGCAGAGATGGGCGGGTTGCAGATACGCAGTATTTT CATSRDGRVADTQYF
TRBJ2-3 . . TRBV6-2/TRBV6-3 TGTGCCAGCAGTTACGAGGGCAGGAGGACAGATACGCAGTATTTT CASSYEGRRTDTQYF
TRBJ2-3 few TRBD2 TRBV5-1 TGCGCCAGCAGGCCCTTTCGGACTAGCGGGCTCACAGATACGCAGTATTTT CASRPFRTSGLTDTQYF
TRBJ2-1 . TRBD1 TRBV9 TGTGCCAGCAGCGTAGCTGAGGGGGCGTGGCGGTACGATGAGCAGTTCTTC CASSVAEGAWRYDEQFF
TRBJ2-1 . TRBD2 TRBV15 TGTGCCACCAGCAGAGCCACTAGCGGGAGCCTCAATGAGCAGTTCTTC CATSRATSGSLNEQFF
TRBJ1-1 many . TRBV7-9 TGTGCCAGCAGGCTTGCAAGCAGTGAAGCTTTCTTT CASRLASSEAFF
TRBJ1-5 . TRBD1 TRBV2 TGTGCCAGCAGCATACAGGGGGTGAGCAATCAGCCCCAGCATTTT CASSIQGVSNQPQHF
TRBJ2-7 . . TRBV24-1 TGTGCCACCAGTGGAGGCTTTGAGCAGTACTTC CATSGGFEQYF
TRBJ2-7 many . TRBV6-1 TGTGCCACTAGACGGTACGAGCAGTACTTC CATRRYEQYF
TRBJ1-1 . . TRBV10-3 TGTGCCATCAGTGAAGGGGGGGACCTGAACACTGAAGCTTTCTTT CAISEGGDLNTEAFF
TRBJ1-2 many . TRBV19 TGTGCCAGTAGTATGGGTTACACTTATGGCTACACCTTC CASSMGYTYGYTF
TRBJ2-7 once TRBD1 TRBV9 TGTGCCAGCAGCAACCGGGACAGGGATTATGCCTACGAGCAGTACTTC CASSNRDRDYAYEQYF
TRBJ2-7 . . TRBV9 TGTGCCAGCAGCTCGGGGGACAGCTCTAGCTACGAGCAGTACTTC CASSSGDSSSYEQYF
TRBJ2-7 . TRBD2 TRBV20-1 TGCAGTGCTAGACCCCCGGGCGGGAGCAGCGAGCAGTACTTC CSARPPGGSSEQYF
TRBJ1-1 many . TRBV15 TGTGCCACCAGCAGAGATAAAGGCAGGGGCACTGAAGCTTTCTTT CATSRDKGRGTEAFF